The clone carrying this T cell receptor (beta chain) was counted between two and nine times. Antigen unknown. The data were obtained in a study of cytomegalovirus exposure and HLA in healthy donors. General study findings and limits: Another analysis was done later, and it associated 15,000 or so TCR beta sequences with HLA alleles at 0.05 false discovery rate. A later analysis reportedly found fewer N-insertions in an Asian-associated ancestry cluster than the roughly 680-donor mean.

The CDR3 is 14 residues long. The V and J ends lost 5 bases and 7 bases, in that order; junction bases with no gene match: 7. CDR1 SGHTA and CDR2 FQGTGA come from the germline V gene. The study ran its PCR with 60 Vbeta and 13 Jbeta primers. Libraries were prepared by immunoSEQ multiplex PCR; TCRdb keeps only in-frame clonotypes and omits some of them. The data show over 90,000 clones, with roughly 80% seen just once and 4% held by the top ten. This chain links TRBV7-3 with TRBJ2-1; TRBD1 matches 8 bases. Sequenced input: PBMCs. The receptor was derived from a man in his fifties or sixties in good health and CMV-seropositive. The CDR3 loop reads CASSTQGAGNEQFF. CDR3 DNA sequence: TGTGCCAGCAGCACCCAGGGGGCTGGGAATGAGCAGTTCTTC.